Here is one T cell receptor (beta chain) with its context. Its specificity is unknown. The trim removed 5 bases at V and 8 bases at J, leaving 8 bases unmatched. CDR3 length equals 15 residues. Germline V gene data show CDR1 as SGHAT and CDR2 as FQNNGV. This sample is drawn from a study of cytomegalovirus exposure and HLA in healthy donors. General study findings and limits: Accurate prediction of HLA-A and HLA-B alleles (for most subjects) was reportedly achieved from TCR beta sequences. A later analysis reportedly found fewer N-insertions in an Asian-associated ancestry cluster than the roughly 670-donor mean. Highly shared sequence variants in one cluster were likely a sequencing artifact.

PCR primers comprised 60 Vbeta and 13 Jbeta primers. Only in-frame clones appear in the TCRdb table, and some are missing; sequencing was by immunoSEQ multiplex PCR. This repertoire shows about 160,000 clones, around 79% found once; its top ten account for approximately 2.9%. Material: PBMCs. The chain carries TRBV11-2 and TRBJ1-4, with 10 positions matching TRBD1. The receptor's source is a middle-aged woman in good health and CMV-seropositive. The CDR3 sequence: CASSPGTGAGEKLFF. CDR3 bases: TGTGCCAGCAGCCCCGGGACAGGGGCGGGGGAAAAACTGTTTTTT.